The clone carrying this T cell receptor (beta chain) has at least ten counts. Its antigen is unknown. V lost 0 bases, J lost 0 bases, and 6 bases lay in between. Germline V gene sequence: CDR1 LNHNV, CDR2 YYDKDF (reference sequence). The CDR3 runs to 14 residues. This specimen belongs to a study of breast tumors, draining lymph nodes, adjacent tissues. General study results and limits: Tumor T cell lymph node origin was a supported hypothesis, not proven. Tumor TCR diversity was below lymph nodes but above nontumor tissue. Most tumor T cells seemingly derive from lymph node, then expand in tumor. Luminal-like breast cancer showed significantly higher tumor–nontumor repertoire similarity than basal-like.

Axillary draining lymph nodes of breast cancer patients supplied the node samples. TCRdb itself ran the multiplex PCR reads through MiXCR, one entry per CDR3 protein. Of about 200,000 distinct CDR3 sequences listed, over 25% are singletons. The receptor was isolated from a female donor with breast cancer. Some clones in this sample may be carry-over from other donors' samples. Sequenced material: axillary lymph node tissue. The chain couples TRBV15 to TRBJ2-7; unclear D gene. DNA for the CDR3: TGTGCCACCAGCAGAGAGGTTCGCTCCTACGAGCAGTACTTC. Protein: CATSREVRSYEQYF.